The 27 T cell receptor beta chains below were found in one sample sequenced in a study of vaccination and CD4 T cells after COVID-19. Their cognate antigens are unknown. The treatment here: roughly 10-day PBMC culture with coronavirus spike peptide pools or control peptides (ViraFEST assay). From the unexposed donor, CD4+ T cells were collected ahead of the COVID-19 pandemic (2011-2018). At the Johns Hopkins FTIC core, DNA taken from cultured CD4+ T cells was sequenced by way of the Oncomine TCR Beta short-read assay. TCRdb re-called the PCR reads with MiXCR, one entry per CDR3 protein. Among 5,500 to 8,000 distinct CDR3 sequences listed, 30% to 45% were seen once. The sample comprised CD4+ T cells from blood, cultured in vitro. The receptors derive from a human donor in good health.

The chain uses TRBV7-2 and TRBJ1-2; weak D call: TRBD1 (6 bases). The CDR3 is 13 amino acids. V gave up 6 bases and J gave up 7 bases, with 15 bases separating them. CDR1 SGHTA and CDR2 FQGNSA come from the germline V gene. The CDR3 is CASRASGGSGYTF. The CDR3 bases are TGTGCCAGCAGAGCTTCCGGGGGCAGTGGCTACACCTTC.

The chain recombines TRBV30 with TRBJ2-1; weak D call: TRBD2 (6 bases). Trimming left V 4 bases short and J 4 bases short, with 11 bases between. The CDR3 spans 13 residues. Germline lookup yields CDR1 GTSNPN and CDR2 SVGIG (reference sequence). The CDR3 DNA reads as TGTGCCTGGATCGGGGGATTTTACAATGAGCAGTTCTTC. Protein sequence: CAWIGGFYNEQFF.

The V and J genes are TRBV6-1 and TRBJ2-2, with 10 nucleotides matching TRBD1. Trimming took 5 bases from V and 7 from J; bases not matched to a gene: 7. The germline gives CDR1 MNHNS, CDR2 SASEGT. The CDR3 runs 15 residues. CDR3 loop: CASSHRDRGSGELFF. In DNA, the CDR3 is TGTGCCAGCAGTCACCGGGACAGGGGAAGCGGGGAGCTGTTTTTT.

This clonotype is judged medium-sized. The V and J genes are TRBV6-2 or TRBV6-3 and TRBJ2-3, with 10 bases matching TRBD2. The CDR3 runs 14 residues. The V and J ends lost 8 bases and 4 bases, in that order; junction bases with no gene match: 6. CDR1 is MNHEY, CDR2 SVGEGT, per germline. As DNA, the CDR3 is TGTGCCAGCGGAACGAGCGGGGGGGCAGATACGCAGTATTTT. Translated: CASGTSGGADTQYF.

This rearrangement joins TRBV7-9 to TRBJ2-5; the D gene is possibly TRBD1 (6 bases). The CDR3 sequence is 14 residues long. V shed 6 bases and J shed 5 bases, with 16 bases lying between them. The germline V gene encodes CDR1 SEHNR and CDR2 FQNEAQ (reference sequence). The CDR3 DNA reads TGTGCCAGCAGGCGTAATAACCAGGGGGAGACCCAGTACTTC. Translating it yields CASRRNNQGETQYF.

The V and J genes are TRBV20-1 and TRBJ2-3; D unresolved. Germline assignment: CDR1 DFQATT and CDR2 SNEGSKA (reference sequence). V lost 6 bases, J lost 1 base, and 17 bases lay in between. CDR3 length equals 15 residues. The CDR3 loop is CSATRRVRGTDTQYF. CDR3 coding DNA: TGCAGTGCCACCCGAAGAGTTCGCGGCACAGATACGCAGTATTTT.

The rearrangement uses TRBV6-2 or TRBV6-3 and TRBJ2-3; 16 bases match TRBD2. The V segment lost 6 bases and the J segment 3 bases; nucleotides outside the gene matches: 12. The CDR3 spans 19 residues. Germline V gives CDR1 MNHEY, CDR2 SVGEGT. CDR3 in DNA: TGTGCCAGCAGCACTCCTCCGGGACTAGCGGGGGGGACGACAGATACGCAGTATTTT. This encodes CASSTPPGLAGGTTDTQYF.

This clonotype appeared a few times. The chain recombines TRBV24-1 with TRBJ2-2; TRBD2 matches at 9 bases. Germline V gene sequence: CDR1 KGHDR, CDR2 SFDVKD. Germline trimming cut 4 bases from V and 4 bases from J; bases unmatched to any gene: 9. The length of the CDR3 is 17 residues. As DNA, the CDR3 is TGTGCCACCAGTGACGCGAGCGGGGGGCTTATCACCGGGGAGCTGTTTTTT. Amino acids: CATSDASGGLITGELFF.

The chain joins TRBV12-3 or TRBV12-4 to TRBJ2-3; 8 bases line up with TRBD1. The CDR3 contains 14 residues. Trimming took 6 bases from V and 5 from J; bases not matched to a gene: 7. CDR3 loop: CASSPGQGQDTQYF. CDR3 in DNA: TGTGCCAGCAGCCCCGGACAGGGTCAAGATACGCAGTATTTT.

The rearrangement links TRBV12-3 or TRBV12-4 to TRBJ1-1; no firm D call. The ends were cut back, 4 bases at V and 2 bases at J, with 5 bases in the middle. The CDR3 loop spans 12 amino acids. This CDR3 is CASSWINTEAFF. CDR3 sequence (DNA): TGTGCCAGCAGTTGGATCAACACTGAAGCTTTCTTT.

The genes are TRBV6-5 and TRBJ2-3; 13 bases fit TRBD2. This CDR3 spans 20 amino acids. Trimming at V came to 2 bases and at J to 4 bases, leaving 15 bases not matched to a gene. Germline values: CDR1 MNHEY, CDR2 SVGAGI. The CDR3 reads CASSYTPGLAGVGTPDTQYF. The CDR3, as DNA: TGTGCCAGCAGTTACACTCCAGGACTAGCGGGGGTGGGGACGCCAGATACGCAGTATTTT.

V gene TRBV2 combines with J gene TRBJ1-6; tentative D call: TRBD1 (5 bases). This CDR3 region has 13 residues. Germline V gives CDR1 SNHLY, CDR2 FYNNEI. V gave up 4 bases and J gave up 7 bases, with 8 bases separating them. The CDR3 sequence is CASSGGGNSPLHF. The CDR3 DNA is TGTGCCAGCAGTGGGGGGGGAAATTCACCCCTCCACTTT.

This clonotype was seen a few times. V is TRBV6-1 and J is TRBJ1-3; 7 bases align to TRBD1. After removal of 4 bases from V and 4 bases from J, the junction contained 1 base not matched to a gene. Germline CDR1 is MNHNS and CDR2 is SASEGT. This CDR3 region has 13 residues. CDR3 in DNA: TGTGCCAGCAGTGGACAGGGAGGAAACACCATATATTTT. Protein: CASSGQGGNTIYF.

This chain uses TRBV7-3 with TRBJ2-1, with 12 bases aligning to TRBD2. Trimming took 5 bases from V and 6 from J; bases not matched to a gene: 5. The CDR3 is made up of 15 amino acids. Germline values: CDR1 SGHTA, CDR2 FQGTGA. The CDR3 bases are TGTGCCAGCAGCCCCGGGACTAGCGGGTTCAATGAGCAGTTCTTC. It translates to CASSPGTSGFNEQFF.

The chain uses TRBV6-1 and TRBJ2-7; 7 bases line up with TRBD1. The junction had 13 bases not matched to a gene; V was cut back by 5 bases and J by 3 bases. The germline gives CDR1 MNHNS, CDR2 SASEGT. The CDR3 covers 16 residues. The CDR3, as DNA: TGTGCCAGCAGTCCCCTCTTCGGACAGGATGGCTACGAGCAGTACTTC. This encodes CASSPLFGQDGYEQYF.

The chain carries TRBV20-1 and TRBJ2-7, with unresolved D. Germline V CDR1 and CDR2: DFQATT, SNEGSKA (reference sequence). This CDR3 has 11 amino acids. The germline V and J ends were trimmed by 4 bases and 6 bases, with 10 bases remaining between them. This chain's CDR3 is CSATRVGEQYF. As DNA, the CDR3 is TGCAGTGCTACAAGGGTGGGCGAGCAGTACTTC.

The chain recombines TRBV4-2 with TRBJ1-3; D is unresolved. In germline, CDR1 is LGHNA, CDR2 YNFKEQ. The ends were cut back, 0 bases at V and 0 bases at J, with 9 bases in the middle. The CDR3 is 16 amino acids. The CDR3 bases are TGTGCCAGCAGCCAAGACCCAGGCCGCTCTGGAAACACCATATATTTT. Encoded protein: CASSQDPGRSGNTIYF.

This clonotype was observed a handful of times. This sequence joins TRBV20-1 and TRBJ2-3, with 15 positions matching TRBD2. Germline V gives CDR1 DFQATT, CDR2 SNEGSKA (reference sequence). The CDR3 extends over 18 amino acids. The V segment lost 6 bases and the J segment 2 bases; nucleotides outside the gene matches: 12. CDR3 DNA sequence: TGCAGTGCGCGAATTGGGACTAGCGGGGGGATCTTCACAGATACGCAGTATTTT. This translates into CSARIGTSGGIFTDTQYF.

This clonotype has a handful of counts. The chain carries TRBV7-8 and TRBJ1-2; D ambiguous. Germline CDR1 is SGHVS and CDR2 is FQNEAQ. This CDR3 has 12 amino acids. V lost 1 base and J 4 bases, leaving 4 bases between the germline ends. CDR3 sequence: CASSLVPYGYTF. In nucleotides, the CDR3 is TGTGCCAGCAGCTTAGTACCCTATGGCTACACCTTC.

The chain joins TRBV7-8 to TRBJ1-1, with D hard to call. The ends were cut back, 3 bases at V and 0 bases at J, with 8 bases in the middle. The CDR3 consists of 14 residues. Germline CDR1 and CDR2: SGHVS and FQNEAQ. CDR3 loop: CASSLGKLNTEAFF. CDR3 DNA: TGTGCCAGCAGCTTGGGGAAATTGAACACTGAAGCTTTCTTT.

This clonotype was found a few times. The chain recombines TRBV7-9 with TRBJ2-7, with D unresolved. CDR1 is SEHNR, CDR2 FQNEAQ, per germline (reference sequence). The V and J ends lost 0 bases and 7 bases respectively, with 7 bases between them. The CDR3 runs to 12 residues. The CDR3 loop reads CASSLARTEQYF. The CDR3 DNA follows: TGTGCCAGCAGCTTAGCACGCACTGAGCAGTACTTC.

The rearrangement joins TRBV6-1 to TRBJ2-7, with D hard to call. The germline gives CDR1 MNHNS, CDR2 SASEGT. V gave up 6 bases and J gave up 6 bases, with 12 bases separating them. The CDR3 spans 12 residues. CDR3 nucleotides: TGTGCCAGCAGCTTCGCTGTACCCGAGCAGTACTTC. Translated, it gives CASSFAVPEQYF.

The chain carries TRBV9 and TRBJ1-2, with TRBD1 identical over 8 bases. CDR1 is SGDLS and CDR2 is YYNGEE in the germline V gene. CDR3 length: 15 amino acids. J gave up 4 bases and V 3 bases, and 8 bases lay outside the gene matches. The CDR3 sequence: CASSAGGLASYGYTF. The CDR3 bases are TGTGCCAGCAGCGCAGGGGGCTTAGCTTCCTATGGCTACACCTTC.

The chain has TRBV9 and TRBJ1-2, with D unresolved. There are 14 residues in the CDR3. V was clipped by 0 bases and J by 5 bases, with 11 bases between them. The germline CDR1 and CDR2 sequences are SGDLS and YYNGEE. This chain's CDR3 is CASSVDSGVYGYTF. The DNA for the CDR3 is TGTGCCAGCAGCGTAGATAGTGGGGTTTATGGCTACACCTTC. Full variable domain (remainder filled in from reference TRBV9 and TRBJ1-2): DSGVTQTPKHLITATGQRVTLRCSPRSGDLSVYWYQQSLDQGLQFLIQYYNGEERAKGNILERFSAQQFPDLHSELNLSSLELGDSALYFCASSVDSGVYGYTFGSGTRLTVV.

Only a few counts were recorded for this clonotype. The chain carries TRBV20-1 and TRBJ2-7; 7 nucleotides align to TRBD1. Germline CDR1 and CDR2: DFQATT and SNEGSKA (reference sequence). The V segment lost 7 bases and the J segment 3 bases; nucleotides outside the gene matches: 9. This CDR3 region has 13 residues. This CDR3 reads CSVPGQIFYEQYF. CDR3 nucleotide sequence: TGCAGTGTTCCGGGACAGATATTCTACGAGCAGTACTTC.

CDR3 amino acids: CASSREGGAGAEAFF. The CDR3 DNA is TGTGCCAGCAGTCGTGAAGGGGGGGCGGGGGCTGAAGCTTTCTTT. The chain couples TRBV6-1 to TRBJ1-1, with a weak D call TRBD1 (6 bases). Trimming stripped 5 bases from V and 6 bases from J, with 19 bases between. The CDR3 loop spans 15 amino acids. Germline values: CDR1 MNHNS, CDR2 SASEGT.

This clonotype has more than one count but fewer than ten. The chain combines TRBV10-1 with TRBJ2-1, with D possibly called TRBD1 or TRBD2 (6 bases each). Trimming took off 5 bases at V and 5 bases at J, with 10 bases between the two ends. This CDR3 is 13 amino acids long. Germline lookup yields CDR1 WNHNN and CDR2 SYGVQD (reference sequence). CDR3 residues: CASSWGANNEQFF. The CDR3 nucleotides read TGCGCCAGCAGTTGGGGGGCGAACAATGAGCAGTTCTTC.